This T cell receptor (beta chain) stems from a study of blood T cell repertoires in COVID-19 (dated by TCRdb to 2020 to 2022). Background on the whole study: Collaborator samples came from the United States, Italy and Spain and covered acute and convalescent phases of COVID-19. The prospective study material was composed of cDNA or gDNA derived from T cells, B-cell-depleted T cells, or PBMCs. Subjects who had been exposed to COVID-19, were actively infected with it, or had recovered from it provided the deeply sampled blood TCRbeta repertoires that made up the dataset. The repertoires were made available in a free public database intended to serve as a resource for research on the immune response to SARS-CoV-2. The samples were drawn from the first 160 participants of the ongoing ImmuneRACE study and from 950 to 1,500 subjects provided by 6 global collaborators. The sample metadata nearly always contained a de-identified subject ID, COVID-19 status, age in years and sex. Where available, HLA class I and class II types were obtained from metadata supplied by the sample provider rather than from assay-based typing.

The immunoSEQ Assay, a bias-controlled multiplex PCR, was used to amplify TCRbeta CDR3 regions from genomic DNA. The source study handled its data this way. The number of nucleated cells in each sample was estimated by amplification of reference gene primers within the assay. To quantify the absolute abundance of each unique TCRbeta CDR3 rearrangement, sequence reads were collapsed and filtered. Productive Simpson clonality was computed per sample as the square root of Simpson's diversity index over productive rearrangements. TCRdb stores this immuneACCESS table with in-frame sequences only. Part of the clones is absent; in the studies checked, under half of the shortfall reflects unresolved V genes, and no reason is known for the rest. D and trimming come from the DNA, and the V and J calls and clone size come from that table. Across this sample there are about 310,000 clones, with more than 75% seen only once. 1% of the sample rests with the top ten.

The CDR3 starts with the cysteine, ends with the phenylalanine, and has 13 residues. CDR3 DNA is the only sequence kept; it has 39 bases, read in frame from the first base. CDR1 and CDR2 were assigned from the germline V gene as SGDLS and YYNGEE. V is reduced by 4 bases and J by 3 bases, leaving a spacing of 10 bases between them. The study at large found these results: The amount of clinical and demographic metadata varied by source and participant and was provided uncurated.

Each collaborating institution followed its own protocols to collect whole blood in K2EDTA tubes. For TCRbeta analysis, collaborators shipped samples as frozen whole blood, isolated PBMCs, or DNA extracted from either of those sample types. As for this clone: There is no known antigen for this receptor. Base qualities are not provided; no much larger clone lies one nucleotide away.

The chain links TRBV9 with TRBJ1-1; the D gene lacks a confident call. The TCR comes from a man in his forties or fifties with active or convalescent COVID-19. The specimen sequenced was peripheral blood. The DNA is as follows: TGTGCCAGCAGCCTCCGGGTTGACACTGAAGCTTTCTTT. It translates to CASSLRVDTEAFF.